The source of this T cell receptor (beta chain) is a study of T-cell reconstitution after alpha-beta-depleted transplantation in children. Unique molecular identifiers were incorporated into the prepared TCRbeta library. One entry per CDR3 protein, called by TCRdb with MiXCR from the PCR reads. The sample has 540,000 or so distinct CDR3 sequences; approximately 22% are singletons. Material: PBMCs, mostly from graft donor cells, obtained 360 days after TCRalphabeta/CD19-depleted stem cell transplant. The clonotype was recovered from a boy under three years old who had a stem cell transplant for acute myeloid leukemia, so the T cells may come from the graft donor.

The CDR3 sequence is CASSERALNEKLFF. The CDR3 bases are TGTGCCAGCAGTGAAAGGGCCTTAAATGAAAAACTGTTTTTT. This chain uses TRBV2 with TRBJ1-4; D not resolved. The germline CDR1 and CDR2 sequences are SNHLY and FYNNEI. There are 14 residues in the CDR3. The V gene lost 2 bases and the J gene lost 5 bases, with 9 bases spanning the gap.